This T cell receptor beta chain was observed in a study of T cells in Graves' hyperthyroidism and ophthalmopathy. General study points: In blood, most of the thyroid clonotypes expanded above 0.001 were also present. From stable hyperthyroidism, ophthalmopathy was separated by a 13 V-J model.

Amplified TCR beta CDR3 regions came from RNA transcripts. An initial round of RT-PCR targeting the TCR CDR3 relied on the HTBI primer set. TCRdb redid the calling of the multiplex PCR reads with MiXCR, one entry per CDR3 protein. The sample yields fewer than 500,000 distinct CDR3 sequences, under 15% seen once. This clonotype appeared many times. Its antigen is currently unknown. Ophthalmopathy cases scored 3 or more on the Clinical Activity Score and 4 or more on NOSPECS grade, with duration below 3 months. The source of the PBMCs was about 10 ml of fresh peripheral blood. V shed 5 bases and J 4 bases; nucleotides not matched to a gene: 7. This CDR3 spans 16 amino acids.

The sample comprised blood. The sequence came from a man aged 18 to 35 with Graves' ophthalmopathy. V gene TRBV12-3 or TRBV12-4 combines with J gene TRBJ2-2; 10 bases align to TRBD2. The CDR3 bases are TGTGCCAGCAGTCAACTAGCGGGACGGATCACCGGGGAGCTGTTTTTT. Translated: CASSQLAGRITGELFF.